This T cell receptor (beta chain) emerged from a study of OX40 agonist ivuxolimab in advanced cancers. Study-level information: Of mixed ages from about 20 to 80 and averaging approximately 60 years, the group was 65% to 85% male. General study findings and limits: Among T cells, CD8+ cells averaged more expanded clones than CD4+ cells.

Regarding this clone: Its specificity is unknown.

The method was immunoSEQ multiplex PCR; TCRdb's version includes in-frame clones alone and lacks a portion of them. The data contain 40,000 or so clones, 75% to 85% of them singletons. Germline trimming cut 10 bases from V and 2 bases from J; bases unmatched to any gene: 7. The CDR3 is 15 residues long. Germline loops: CDR1 MNHNS, CDR2 SASEGT. This sample comprised CD4+ or CD8+ T cells sorted from blood, obtained in a trial of the OX40 agonist ivuxolimab. The TCR was taken from an adult with an advanced solid tumor such as melanoma, head and neck, liver or kidney cancer. The genes are TRBV6-1 and TRBJ1-5, with 11 positions matching TRBD1. The CDR3 region has the DNA TGTGCCACCCGAGGGACAGGGGGAGGCAATCAGCCCCAGCATTTT. It translates to CATRGTGGGNQPQHF.